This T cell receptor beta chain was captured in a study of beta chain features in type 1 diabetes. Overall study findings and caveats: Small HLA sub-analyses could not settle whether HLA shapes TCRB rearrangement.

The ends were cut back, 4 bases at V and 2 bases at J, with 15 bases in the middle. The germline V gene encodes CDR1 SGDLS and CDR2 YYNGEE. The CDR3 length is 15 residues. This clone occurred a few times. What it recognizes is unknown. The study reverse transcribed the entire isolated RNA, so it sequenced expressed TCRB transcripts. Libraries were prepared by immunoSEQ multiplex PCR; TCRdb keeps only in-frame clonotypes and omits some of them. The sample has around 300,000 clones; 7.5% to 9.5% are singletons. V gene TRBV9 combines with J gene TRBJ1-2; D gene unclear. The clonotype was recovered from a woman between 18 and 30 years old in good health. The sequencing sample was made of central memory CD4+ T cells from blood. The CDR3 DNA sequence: TGTGCCAGCAGCTCAACTAAGGGCCAAAACTATGGCTACACCTTC. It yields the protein CASSSTKGQNYGYTF.